Included here is one T cell receptor (beta chain) sequence, with context. Its antigen is unidentified. This entry is derived from a study of T-cell memory formation after mild COVID-19. Whole-study context: Most TCR clusters belonged to a single donor. Study-wide results and caveats: Several responding clones turned up in pre-infection memory, indicating that cross-reactive memory may have taken part. Contracting CD4+ clones sat mainly in CM and EM; CD8+ in EMRA.

Researchers used 5'RACE with constant-segment primers to make TCR alpha and TCR beta cDNA libraries that carry sample barcodes and UMIs. TCRdb processed the 5' RACE reads anew with MiXCR; each CDR3 protein has one entry. The sample consists of 70,000 to 100,000 distinct CDR3 sequences, 10% to 15% of them appearing once. CDR1 is SEHNR, CDR2 FQNEAQ, per germline (reference sequence). The CDR3 is made up of 12 amino acids. V was cut by 1 base and J by 8 bases, with 6 bases left in between. Sequencing input: PBMCs or a T cell subset sorted from them (not recorded which). The V and J genes are TRBV7-9 and TRBJ1-5; no reliable D call. This TCR was recovered from an adult woman who had mild COVID-19 (a few samples of this study predate the infection). Cell type and time point are not known. Here the CDR3 reads CASSLVAEPQHF. As DNA, the CDR3 is TGTGCCAGCAGCTTAGTGGCCGAGCCCCAGCATTTT.